The 18 T cell receptor beta chains below come from one sample, sequenced in a study of T cell repertoires in cytomegalovirus infection. In TCRdb, the reads were re-called with MiXCR into one record per CDR3 protein. The sample consists of 150,000 to 200,000 distinct CDR3 sequences, approximately 17% of them appearing once. The material sequenced was CD8+ T cells from PBMCs. These receptors were collected from a human donor in good health (CMV status not recorded). Some clones in this sample may be carry-over from other donors' samples.

This clonotype was observed a handful of times. CDR3 sequence (DNA): TGTGCCAGCATCTCCCGGGATTATGGCTACACCTTC. Its protein is CASISRDYGYTF. This chain links TRBV7-2 with TRBJ1-2; D gene uncertain. The CDR3 is made up of 12 amino acids. CDR1 and CDR2 (germline): SGHTA, FQGNSA. V was pared by 7 bases and J by 5 bases, with 11 bases between. Using reference TRBV7-2 and TRBJ1-2 for the parts outside the CDR3, the full variable domain is GAGVSQSPSNKVTEKGKDVELRCDPISGHTALYWYRQSLGQGLEFLIYFQGNSAPDKSGLPSDRFSAERTGGSVSTLTIQRTQQEDSAVYLCASISRDYGYTFGSGTRLTVV.

The chain employs TRBV19 and TRBJ2-7; the D gene is possibly TRBD2 (5 bases). Germline assignment: CDR1 LNHDA and CDR2 SQIVND (reference sequence). This CDR3 spans 14 amino acids. Trimming removed 6 bases at V and 4 bases at J, with 16 bases between. CDR3 nucleotides: TGTGCCAGTAGCCTAGGGCCAGGAGGATACGAGCAGTACTTC. Protein sequence: CASSLGPGGYEQYF. The whole variable domain, filled in from reference TRBV19 and TRBJ2-7, reads DGGITQSPKYLFRKEGQNVTLSCEQNLNHDAMYWYRQDPGQGLRLIYYSQIVNDFQKGDIAEGYSVSREKKESFPLTVTSAQKNPTAFYLCASSLGPGGYEQYFGPGTRLTVT.

A few counts support this clonotype. V usage is TRBV18 and J usage is TRBJ1-1; D gene ambiguous. From germline, CDR1 is KGHSH and CDR2 LQKENI. The CDR3 loop spans 14 amino acids. V dropped 0 bases and J dropped 3 bases, with 8 bases sitting between them. Here the CDR3 DNA reads TGTGCCAGCTCACCACCGATTGATGACACTGAAGCTTTCTTT. Encoded protein: CASSPPIDDTEAFF.

The chain is built from TRBV20-1 and TRBJ1-1; D remains ambiguous. Per the germline V gene, CDR1 is DFQATT and CDR2 is SNEGSKA (reference sequence). Trimming cost V 1 base and J 1 base, with 7 bases left between them. CDR3 length equals 13 residues. The CDR3 DNA is TGCAGTGCTAGAGTTCCGGGGAACACTGAAGCTTTCTTT. The encoded protein is CSARVPGNTEAFF.

The V gene is TRBV14, the J gene TRBJ2-1; TRBD1 agrees at 11 bases. The junction had 3 bases not matched to a gene; V was cut back by 4 bases and J by 4 bases. Germline CDR1 SGHDN, CDR2 FVKESK. The CDR3 has 15 residues. The CDR3 DNA is TGTGCCAGCAGCCCCTGGGACAGGGGGTACAATGAGCAGTTCTTC. Protein product: CASSPWDRGYNEQFF.

The chain couples TRBV6-6 to TRBJ1-3; a weak D match, TRBD1 (6 bases). The CDR3 extends over 16 amino acids. The germline gives CDR1 MNHNY, CDR2 SVGAGI (reference sequence). V shed 6 bases and J shed 3 bases, with 18 bases lying between them. The CDR3 here is CASSDPGHLFGNTIYF. In DNA, the CDR3 is TGTGCCAGCAGCGACCCGGGACATCTCTTTGGAAACACCATATATTTT.

The chain joins TRBV12-3 or TRBV12-4 to TRBJ1-2; maybe TRBD1 (6 bases). Trimming took off 2 bases at V and 3 bases at J, with 10 bases between the two ends. The CDR3 has 14 residues. The CDR3, as DNA: TGTGCCAGCAGTTTAAACAGGGATGACTATGGCTACACCTTC. Its protein product is CASSLNRDDYGYTF.

In its sample, this clonotype was seen once. V is TRBV5-6 and J is TRBJ2-1, with D unresolved. CDR3 size: 11 residues. Trimming took off 6 bases at V and 12 bases at J, with 13 bases between the two ends. Per germline, CDR1 SGHDT and CDR2 YYEEEE. The DNA for the CDR3 is TGTGCCAGCACCGTGGGCGGATCGCAGTTCTTC. It codes for CASTVGGSQFF.

This clonotype was seen only a few times. The chain carries TRBV28 and TRBJ2-7; 8 positions agree with TRBD1. CDR3 length: 17 residues. J was trimmed by 0 bases and V by 4 bases; bases with no gene match: 11. Germline V lookup: CDR1 MDHEN, CDR2 SYDVKM. CDR3 in DNA: TGTGCCAGCAGTTACTCCCGGACAGGGCCAAGCTCCTACGAGCAGTACTTC. It encodes CASSYSRTGPSSYEQYF. Full variable domain (outside the CDR3, taken from reference TRBV28 and TRBJ2-7): DVKVTQSSRYLVKRTGEKVFLECVQDMDHENMFWYRQDPGLGLRLIYFSYDVKMKEKGDIPEGYSVSREKKERFSLILESASTNQTSMYLCASSYSRTGPSSYEQYFGPGTRLTVT.

There are a few counts of this clonotype. The V call is TRBV27, the J call TRBJ1-1, with 8 bases lining up with TRBD1. Germline loops: CDR1 MNHEY, CDR2 SMNVEV (reference sequence). This CDR3 has 11 amino acids. Trimming cost V 10 bases and J 8 bases; bases outside gene matches: 6. Here the CDR3 DNA reads TGTGCCACCAAACGGACAGGGGAAGCTTTCTTT. Protein sequence: CATKRTGEAFF.

The genes are TRBV7-9 and TRBJ2-1, with 9 bases identical to TRBD1. With 4 bases clipped from V and 5 bases from J, the junction kept 6 bases outside the gene matches. Germline lookup yields CDR1 SEHNR and CDR2 FQNEAQ (reference sequence). The CDR3 totals 15 residues. The CDR3 DNA follows: TGTGCCAGCAGCTATCGGGACAGGGCCGACAATGAGCAGTTCTTC. Amino acids: CASSYRDRADNEQFF.

This sequence joins TRBV5-1 and TRBJ2-3, with a possible D match to TRBD2 (5 bases). The V end lost 1 base, the J end lost 4 bases, and 13 bases lay between the germline ends. Per germline, CDR1 SGHRS and CDR2 YFSETQ. CDR3 size: 15 residues. CDR3 in amino acids: CASSLPLEYSDTQYF. The CDR3 bases are TGCGCCAGCAGCTTGCCACTAGAGTATTCAGATACGCAGTATTTT.

This clonotype was counted a few times. The rearrangement links TRBV7-9 to TRBJ2-7, with 8 bases matching TRBD1. The V gene end was trimmed by 5 bases and the J gene end by 2 bases; junction bases not matched to a gene: 5. This CDR3 spans 14 amino acids. Germline CDR1 and CDR2: SEHNR and FQNEAQ (reference sequence). The CDR3 sequence: CASSEQGVPYEQYF. CDR3 coding DNA: TGTGCCAGCAGCGAACAGGGGGTCCCCTACGAGCAGTACTTC.

This clonotype was found a few times. V usage is TRBV7-3 and J usage is TRBJ1-2, with D possibly matching TRBD1 (5 bases). The CDR3 loop spans 14 amino acids. Germline V lookup: CDR1 SGHTA, CDR2 FQGTGA. V was pared by 6 bases and J by 2 bases, with 13 bases between. The CDR3 sequence is CASRGGRENYGYTF. For the CDR3, the DNA is TGTGCCAGCAGGGGGGGACGGGAGAACTATGGCTACACCTTC.

This clonotype was counted only a few times. The V and J genes are TRBV7-2 and TRBJ1-1, with D unresolved. Trimming left V 3 bases short and J 5 bases short, with 16 bases between. Germline assignment: CDR1 SGHTA and CDR2 FQGNSA. This CDR3 has 15 amino acids. The CDR3 here is CASSFGHSSGTEAFF. The CDR3 DNA reads TGTGCCAGCAGCTTCGGGCACTCGTCGGGGACTGAAGCTTTCTTT.

This clonotype was found once. The chain recombines TRBV7-8 with TRBJ2-3, with D hard to call. V was trimmed by 4 bases and J by 2 bases, leaving 7 bases between them. Germline V lookup: CDR1 SGHVS, CDR2 FQNEAQ. The CDR3 extends over 13 amino acids. CDR3 region: CASSSLITDTQYF. As DNA, the CDR3 is TGTGCCAGCAGCTCGCTTATCACAGATACGCAGTATTTT.

This rearrangement joins TRBV12-3 or TRBV12-4 to TRBJ2-2; unclear D gene. The ends were cut back, 7 bases at V and 4 bases at J, with 10 bases in the middle. The CDR3 spans 13 residues. In DNA, the CDR3 is TGTGCCAGCAATCAAATCGGCACCGGGGAGCTGTTTTTT. Protein sequence: CASNQIGTGELFF.

The rearrangement uses TRBV29-1 and TRBJ2-3; possibly TRBD1 or TRBD2 for D (5 bases each). Trimming cost V 0 bases and J 2 bases, with 15 bases left between them. The V gene's germline CDR1 is SQVTM and CDR2 ANQGSEA. The CDR3 runs 16 residues. Written as DNA, the CDR3 is TGCAGCGTTGAAGATCAGTTTACGGGACCCACAGATACGCAGTATTTT. Translation: CSVEDQFTGPTDTQYF.